This TCR beta chain is drawn from a study of T cells after yellow fever vaccination. Study context: Where fractions had low cell numbers, libraries were prepared from them with the SMART-Seq v4 Ultra Low Input RNA kit. Study-wide findings and caveats: When the response was secondary, it was weaker but reached its peak faster, day 5 versus 15. Sorted repertoires could include abundant contaminating clonotypes from bulk cells.

The CDR3 sequence is 16 residues long. The V gene's germline CDR1 is MGHRA and CDR2 YSYEKL. The trim removed 3 bases at V and 7 bases at J, leaving 11 bases unmatched. In regard to this clonotype: Its matching antigen is unknown.

TCR cDNA was made by 5'RACE template switching, adding a universal primer site and UMIs. Each CDR3 protein gets one entry after TCRdb re-called the 5' RACE reads with MiXCR. Of roughly 320,000 distinct CDR3 sequences listed, about 11% are singletons. Sequencing used CD4+ T cells sorted from PBMCs, obtained 45 days after the yellow fever booster vaccination. The clonotype comes from a man between 18 and 35 years old who received the YFV17D yellow fever vaccine. The chain joins TRBV4-1 to TRBJ1-4; 7 bases match TRBD1. CDR3 sequence: CASSQMGQPSGEKLFF. As DNA, the CDR3 is TGCGCCAGCAGCCAGATGGGACAGCCTTCAGGTGAAAAACTGTTTTTT.